The clone carrying this TCR beta chain was counted between two and nine times. TCRdb reprocessed the RT-PCR reads with MiXCR, giving one entry per CDR3 protein. The sample lists some 200,000 distinct CDR3 sequences, less than 45% occurring once. The V and J ends lost 2 bases and 5 bases respectively, with 21 bases between them. This CDR3 spans 17 amino acids. The data were obtained in a study of patients and donors after allogeneic stem cell transplantation. Sequenced input: blood, either unsorted or a sorted T cell fraction (not recorded which). The chain recombines TRBV12-3 or TRBV12-4 with TRBJ1-2; maybe TRBD1 (6 bases). The origin of this receptor is a human donor who was either an allogeneic HSCT recipient or a stem cell or donor lymphocyte infusion donor (not recorded which). It is not recorded whose cells these are; they may come from a transplant donor. In nucleotides, the CDR3 is TGTGCCAGCAGTTTAAGGACAAGGACAGATTATTCTTATGGCTACACCTTC. As protein: CASSLRTRTDYSYGYTF.